Following are 21 T cell receptor beta chains from one sample sequenced in a study of glioma-infiltrating T cells. The iRepertoire nested amplicon-rescue multiplex PCR amplified TCR alpha and beta CDR3s from RNA. Each CDR3 protein gets one entry after TCRdb re-called the multiplex PCR reads with MiXCR. The table includes 170,000 or so distinct CDR3 sequences, under 55% detected once. Sequencing used glioma tissue, nonneoplastic brain tissue, or PBMCs (not recorded which). The receptors originated from a human donor with low-grade glioma or glioblastoma, undergoing nonglioma brain surgery, or in good health (not recorded which).

This clonotype was detected ten times or more. The chain recombines TRBV20-1 with TRBJ2-7, with TRBD1 as a possible D gene (7 bases). The CDR3 contains 14 residues. Deletions cut 4 bases from V and 5 bases from J, with 18 bases between. Germline V lookup: CDR1 DFQATT, CDR2 SNEGSKA (reference sequence). This chain's CDR3 is CSANPPGRGDEQYF. DNA for the CDR3: TGCAGTGCTAATCCCCCCGGCAGGGGGGACGAGCAGTACTTC.

Details on this clonotype: Given a much more abundant clone one base away, this may be a read error. The V call is TRBV20-1, the J call TRBJ2-7, with TRBD1 matching over 9 bases. Germline V gene sequence: CDR1 DFQATT, CDR2 SNEGSKA (reference sequence). Trimming cost V 5 bases and J 12 bases; bases outside gene matches: 17. CDR3 length: 14 amino acids. In DNA form, the CDR3 reads TGCAGTGCTTTCTCGACAGGGGGGGAGGCGGTGCGGTACTTC. This codes for CSAFSTGGEAVRYF.

This clonotype has a count of ten or more. Germline is not matched at one junction end, which may reflect a read error. The chain has TRBV20-1 and TRBJ2-3; D ambiguous. The CDR3 is 14 residues long. From germline, CDR1 is DFQATT and CDR2 SNEGSKA (reference sequence). As DNA, the CDR3 is TGCAGTGCGAGAGGTATGATGGCCACAGATACGCAGTATTTT. Translation gives CSARGMMATDTQYF.

This clonotype was picked up many times. The gene calls are TRBV6-1 and TRBJ1-4; 9 positions agree with TRBD1. Germline values: CDR1 MNHNS, CDR2 SASEGT. The CDR3 sequence is 16 residues long. V shed 6 bases and J 0 bases; nucleotides not matched to a gene: 5. The CDR3 sequence is CASRRRQGATNEKLFF. The CDR3 region has the DNA TGTGCCAGCAGGAGACGACAGGGGGCAACTAATGAAAAACTGTTTTTT.

The chain has TRBV20-1 and TRBJ1-1; D is unresolved. Germline lookup yields CDR1 DFQATT and CDR2 SNEGSKA (reference sequence). Deletions cut 5 bases from V and 5 bases from J, with 15 bases between. This CDR3 has 13 residues. The CDR3 loop is CSALTGTGTEAFF. CDR3 DNA sequence: TGCAGTGCTTTGACCGGTACTGGAACTGAAGCTTTCTTT.

This clonotype was observed many times. This chain links TRBV20-1 with TRBJ1-2; tentatively, D is TRBD1 (6 bases). The CDR3 covers 15 residues. The germline CDR1 and CDR2 sequences are DFQATT and SNEGSKA (reference sequence). V shed 0 bases and J shed 4 bases, with 15 bases lying between them. CDR3 residues: CSARDRQGRFYGYTF. The CDR3 DNA follows: TGCAGTGCTAGAGATCGGCAGGGGCGATTCTATGGCTACACCTTC.

The V gene is TRBV3-1, the J gene TRBJ2-7, with 8 bases identical to TRBD2. Germline-derived CDR1 and CDR2 are LGHDT and YNNKEL (reference sequence). This CDR3 is 16 amino acids long. The ends lost 1 base at V and 5 bases at J; junction bases unmatched: 10. The CDR3 DNA reads as TGTGCCAGCAGCCAAGTCGGGACTAGACGTGACCACGAGCAGTACTTC. It is translated as CASSQVGTRRDHEQYF.

The table lists this clonotype with many counts. This rearrangement joins TRBV15 to TRBJ2-5; 8 bases match TRBD1. Germline CDR1 and CDR2: LNHNV and YYDKDF (reference sequence). The CDR3 is made up of 16 amino acids. J was trimmed by 1 base and V by 3 bases; bases with no gene match: 7. The CDR3 is CATSSRDRSFQETQYF. The CDR3 DNA follows: TGTGCCACCAGCAGCCGGGACAGGAGCTTCCAAGAGACCCAGTACTTC.

Remarks on this clonotype: A much bigger clone sits one base away, suggesting this may be a read error. This chain links TRBV7-2 with TRBJ1-5; no definite D call. The CDR3 consists of 15 residues. CDR1 SGHTA and CDR2 FQGNSA come from the germline V gene. Deletions cut 5 bases from V and 4 bases from J, with 15 bases between. CDR3 bases: TGTGCCAGCAGCCTGGACGGGCGTAGGAATCAGCCCCAGCATTTT. Its translation is CASSLDGRRNQPQHF.

V usage is TRBV9 and J usage is TRBJ1-2; no definite D call. V shed 0 bases and J shed 7 bases, with 19 bases lying between them. The CDR3 runs to 16 residues. Germline V gives CDR1 SGDLS, CDR2 YYNGEE. The CDR3 region has the DNA TGTGCCAGCAGCGTAGTCCAGGCTACTGCGATAGGTGGCTACACCTTC. This sequence encodes CASSVVQATAIGGYTF.

Concerning this clonotype itself: This may stem from a read error, because a much larger clone lies one nucleotide away. The chain carries TRBV20-1 and TRBJ2-7; 14 nucleotides agree with TRBD2. The J segment lost 6 bases and the V segment lost 1 base, leaving 5 bases of the junction unmatched. This CDR3 has 15 residues. Germline assignment: CDR1 DFQATT and CDR2 SNEGSKA (reference sequence). Here the CDR3 reads CSARGGLAGVCEQYF. The CDR3 nucleotides read TGCAGTGCTAGAGGGGGACTAGCGGGGGTTTGCGAGCAGTACTTC.

V usage is TRBV20-1 and J usage is TRBJ1-2, with 8 bases fitting TRBD1. The CDR3 sequence is 14 residues long. J lost 8 bases, V lost 6 bases, and 14 bases had no gene match. Germline loops: CDR1 DFQATT, CDR2 SNEGSKA (reference sequence). In nucleotides, the CDR3 is TGCAGTGCGCAACCGACAGGGGACGGCTACGGCTACACCTTC. This codes for CSAQPTGDGYGYTF.

This clonotype was recorded many times. The CDR3 bases are TGTGCCAGCAGTTTCGGGGGATCCCCTATTAGCTCCTACGAGCAGTACTTC. This gives the protein CASSFGGSPISSYEQYF. The V and J genes are TRBV28 and TRBJ2-7; possibly TRBD2 for D (6 bases). The CDR3 runs to 17 residues. The germline V gene has CDR1 MDHEN and CDR2 SYDVKM. The V end was cut by 3 bases, the J end by 0 bases, with 18 bases between.

This clonotype was counted ten times or more. The chain combines TRBV20-1 with TRBJ1-1; D uncertain. V lost 7 bases and J lost 4, with 13 bases in between. Germline loops: CDR1 DFQATT, CDR2 SNEGSKA (reference sequence). The length of the CDR3 is 12 residues. The CDR3 reads CSVARKGTEAFF. In nucleotides, the CDR3 is TGCAGTGTGGCCAGGAAGGGCACTGAAGCTTTCTTT.

The chain links TRBV7-9 to TRBJ2-1, with 14 bases identical to TRBD2. This CDR3 has 16 amino acids. V lost 5 bases, J lost 5 bases, and 5 bases stayed unmatched. The germline V gene encodes CDR1 SEHNR and CDR2 FQNEAQ (reference sequence). The CDR3 DNA follows: TGTGCCAGCAGCCCGCGGACTAGCGGGGGGCACAATGAGCAGTTCTTC. It translates to CASSPRTSGGHNEQFF.

The V gene is TRBV6-4, the J gene TRBJ2-5, with a tentative D call TRBD1 (6 bases). The CDR3 contains 14 residues. With 6 bases removed from V and 3 bases from J, the gap between germline ends came to 14 bases. Germline CDR1 MRHNA, CDR2 SNTAGT. The CDR3 DNA is TGTGCCAGCAGAACAGGGCTATGGAAAGAGACCCAGTACTTC. It is translated as CASRTGLWKETQYF.

The rearrangement joins TRBV5-6 to TRBJ1-6; no firm D call. The V gene lost 3 bases and the J gene lost 10 bases, with 14 bases spanning the gap. The CDR3 contains 14 residues. Germline V lookup: CDR1 SGHDT, CDR2 YYEEEE. DNA for the CDR3: TGTGCCAGCAGCTCGCCGACATCGGGGTCACCCCTCCACTTT. Amino acid sequence: CASSSPTSGSPLHF. The full variable domain, in which reference TRBV5-6 and TRBJ1-6 provide the parts outside the CDR3, is DAGVTQSPTHLIKTRGQQVTLRCSPKSGHDTVSWYQQALGQGPQFIFQYYEEEERQRGNFPDRFSGHQFPNYSSELNVNALLLGDSALYLCASSSPTSGSPLHFGNGTRLTVT.

In the case of this clonotype: This could be a read error, since a much larger clone is one nucleotide away. The rearrangement joins TRBV2 to TRBJ1-1, with D perhaps matching TRBD1 (5 bases). The CDR3 loop spans 11 amino acids. The germline V gene has CDR1 SNHLY and CDR2 FYNNEI. The CDR3 spells CVSRRGGEAFF. CDR3 bases: TGTGTCAGCAGGAGGGGTGGTGAAGCTTTCTTT.

At least ten counts were recorded for this clonotype. The chain combines TRBV27 with TRBJ2-7; 8 positions agree with TRBD1. The junction had 5 bases not matched to a gene; V was cut back by 4 bases and J by 6 bases. In germline, CDR1 is MNHEY, CDR2 SMNVEV (reference sequence). The CDR3 is 13 amino acids. In DNA form, the CDR3 reads TGTGCCAGCAGTTCGACAGGGGTTTGCGAGCAGTACTTC. This translates into CASSSTGVCEQYF.

In its sample, this clonotype was seen a few times. The genes are TRBV7-9 and TRBJ1-1; tentative D call: TRBD1 (5 bases). This CDR3 contains 16 residues. CDR1 SEHNR and CDR2 FQNEAQ come from the germline V gene (reference sequence). Deletions cut 4 bases from V and 1 base from J, with 16 bases between. This chain's CDR3 is CASSSGDARKNTEAFF. The DNA for the CDR3 is TGTGCCAGCAGCTCGGGGGATGCCCGAAAGAACACTGAAGCTTTCTTT.

This clonotype has at least ten counts. The V call is TRBV27, the J call TRBJ2-1; 13 bases align to TRBD2. The CDR3 length is 15 residues. In germline, CDR1 is MNHEY, CDR2 SMNVEV (reference sequence). Trimming at V came to 6 bases and at J to 9 bases, leaving 8 bases not matched to a gene. The CDR3 bases are TGTGCCAGCAGCCCCGGACTAGCGGGAGTATCTGAGCAGTTCTTC. Amino acids: CASSPGLAGVSEQFF.